The 5 T cell receptor beta chains in this list originate from one sample, sequenced in a study of cytomegalovirus exposure and HLA in healthy donors. The PCR was carried out with 60 Vbeta primers and 13 Jbeta primers. Clones were read by immunoSEQ multiplex PCR, and TCRdb kept only the in-frame ones, dropping some. The sample holds more than 150,000 clones; approximately 84% are singletons and the top ten take approximately 3.8%. Specimen: PBMCs. These receptors were collected from a man between 45 and 60 years old in good health and CMV-seronegative.

The chain couples TRBV27 to TRBJ2-1; D gene unclear. Looked up from germline, CDR1 is MNHEY and CDR2 is SMNVEV (reference sequence). The CDR3 is 13 amino acids. V shed 4 bases and J shed 9 bases, with 13 bases lying between them. The CDR3 sequence: CASSSIPRAEQFF. DNA for the CDR3: TGTGCCAGCAGTTCAATTCCTAGAGCTGAGCAGTTCTTC.

The rearrangement links TRBV7-2 to TRBJ2-5; no clear D gene. The J call could be wrong; TRBJ2-7 is a better fit for the DNA end. CDR3 length equals 15 residues. The germline gives CDR1 SGHTA, CDR2 FQGNSA. The CDR3 nucleotides read TGTGCCAGCAGCTTAAGGTTTGCACTATCCTACGAGCAGTACTTC. Protein sequence: CASSLRFALSYEQYF.

This sequence joins TRBV6-5 and TRBJ1-3; no clear D gene. The length of the CDR3 is 15 residues. Germline-derived CDR1 and CDR2 are MNHEY and SVGAGI. Trimming stripped 5 bases from V and 0 bases from J, with 11 bases between. The CDR3 sequence is CASSPTFSSGNTIYF. DNA of the CDR3: TGTGCCAGCAGTCCGACATTCAGCTCTGGAAACACCATATATTTT.

The gene calls are TRBV5-1 and TRBJ2-5; TRBD2 aligns across 7 bases. The germline gives CDR1 SGHRS, CDR2 YFSETQ. The CDR3 is 14 residues long. The ends lost 4 bases at V and 5 bases at J; junction bases unmatched: 8. CDR3 sequence reads: CASSPGTIWETQYF. Written as DNA, the CDR3 is TGCGCCAGCAGCCCCGGGACTATTTGGGAGACCCAGTACTTC. The complete variable domain, with remaining parts taken from reference TRBV5-1 and TRBJ2-5, reads KAGVTQTPRYLIKTRGQQVTLSCSPISGHRSVSWYQQTPGQGLQFLFEYFSETQRNKGNFPGRFSGRQFSNSRSEMNVSTLELGDSALYLCASSPGTIWETQYFGPGTRLLVL.

The CDR3 is CASSEYKGRETQYF. CDR3 sequence (DNA): TGTGCCAGCAGTGAATATAAGGGGAGGGAGACCCAGTACTTC. The chain has TRBV25-1 and TRBJ2-5; TRBD2 might be the D (6 bases). The CDR3 length is 14 residues. Trimming took off 0 bases at V and 5 bases at J, with 10 bases between the two ends. Germline V lookup: CDR1 MGHDK, CDR2 SYGVNS.